Given below is one T cell receptor (beta chain) in context. Germline V CDR1 and CDR2: LGHDT, YNNKEL (reference sequence). With V trimmed by 5 bases and J by 8 bases, 10 bases remained unmatched. The CDR3 consists of 15 residues. This sample was included in a study of blood T cell repertoires in COVID-19. In the study overall: The origin of the acute and convalescent COVID-19 samples was the United States, Italy and Spain. PBMCs, B-cell-depleted T cells, or T cells were the source of the cDNA or gDNA that made up the material.

Original processing notes: Amplification from reference gene primers served as the basis for estimated nucleated cell counts. TCRdb's copy holds only in-frame clones and misses some; the assay was immunoSEQ multiplex PCR. D and trimming were read from the DNA, whereas the V and J calls and clone size are those reported in that table. The table lists tens of thousands of clones, about 82% of them singletons. V is TRBV3-1 (or the pseudogene TRBV3-2) and J is TRBJ1-4; 8 nucleotides line up with TRBD1. The clonotype comes from a woman between 55 and 75 years old with acute or convalescent COVID-19. The specimen sequenced was peripheral blood. The CDR3 coding sequence is TGTGCCAGCAGCACCTGGCAGGGGGCAGAGGAAAAACTGTTTTTT. Encoded protein: CASSTWQGAEEKLFF.